These T cell receptor beta chains were read from a single sample in a study of shared clonotypes between healthy human individuals. Profiled with immunoSEQ multiplex PCR; TCRdb holds only in-frame clones, not every one. In the table there are about 2.3 million clones, about 92% of which are singletons. The sample was naive CD4+ T cells from PBMCs. These receptors were taken from a man in his late teens or twenties in good health. Some clones in this sample may be carry-over from other donors' samples. The CDR3 runs from the conserved cysteine through the conserved F or W. Each record gives: clone size, J gene, D gene, V gene, CDR3 DNA, CDR3 protein. D genes are given only for firm matches. Clone size is stated in some rows and not others, as once, few, many or a class when expanded.

.	TRBJ2-7	TRBD2	TRBV2	TGTGCCAGCAGTGGGACTAGCGGGAGGTTTGAGCAGTACTTC	CASSGTSGRFEQYF
.	TRBJ1-4	TRBD1	TRBV5-1	TGCGCCAGCGGTACCACCGGGACAGCAACTAATGAAAAACTGTTTTTT	CASGTTGTATNEKLFF
.	TRBJ2-7	TRBD1	TRBV2	TGTGCCAGCAGCACAGGGGGCTCCTACGAGCAGTACTTC	CASSTGGSYEQYF
once	TRBJ2-2	.	TRBV28	TGTGCCAGCAGGAGGTCCGCTCCCACCGGGGAGCTGTTTTTT	CASRRSAPTGELFF
once	TRBJ2-2	.	TRBV6-5	TGTGCCAGCGGGGGCACGAACACCGGGGAGCTGTTTTTT	CASGGTNTGELFF
.	TRBJ1-2	.	TRBV28	TGTGCCAGCAGTGGTCGAGCCGAAGGGTCTAACTATGGCTACACCTTC	CASSGRAEGSNYGYTF
.	TRBJ1-6	.	TRBV29-1	TGCAGCGTTGGAGGGGACGTTAATTCACCCCTCCACTTT	CSVGGDVNSPLHF
.	TRBJ2-1	TRBD2	TRBV4-1	TGCGCCAGCAGCCAAGTCACTAGCGGGTTCAATGAGCAGTTCTTC	CASSQVTSGFNEQFF
.	TRBJ2-5	TRBD2	TRBV4-1	TGCGCCAGCAGCCAAGTTCGGGCCGGGACTAGCGCTCAAGAGACCCAGTACTTC	CASSQVRAGTSAQETQYF
.	TRBJ2-7	TRBD2	TRBV19	TGTGCCAGTAGTATAGCTTCGGGACTAGCGGGACCTTCCTACGAGCAGTACTTC	CASSIASGLAGPSYEQYF
.	TRBJ1-1	.	TRBV27	TGTGCCAGCAGTTTAAACAGGGAGACTGAAGCTTTCTTT	CASSLNRETEAFF
.	TRBJ2-5	.	TRBV18	TGTGCCAGCTCACCGCGACAGGTGCAGTACCAAGAGACCCAGTACTTC	CASSPRQVQYQETQYF
.	TRBJ2-3	.	TRBV5-4	TGTGCCAGCAGCTTTACCCTTATGGGTGGGGCCGAAGATACGCAGTATTTT	CASSFTLMGGAEDTQYF
.	TRBJ2-4	.	TRBV5-1	TGCGCCAGCAGCCGGACTTGGAGTGGTGAAAACATTCAGTACTTC	CASSRTWSGENIQYF
.	TRBJ2-4	.	TRBV28	TGTGCCAGCAGCCGACATCTGGGAGTTCAGTACTTC	CASSRHLGVQYF
.	TRBJ1-1	.	TRBV7-9	TGTGCCAGTCGACAGACCAATGCGAACACTGAAGCTTTCTTT	CASRQTNANTEAFF
.	TRBJ2-7	TRBD2	TRBV11-3	TGTGCCAGCAGCCCCCGGGAGGGAGCCATCCACGAGCAGTACTTC	CASSPREGAIHEQYF
once	TRBJ2-6	.	TRBV7-8	TGTGCCAGCAGCTTAGGCAGGGTTCCCTCTGGGGCCAACGTCCTGACTTTC	CASSLGRVPSGANVLTF
.	TRBJ2-7	.	TRBV5-6	TGTGCCAGCAGCCAACGACAGACCTACGAGCAGTACTTC	CASSQRQTYEQYF
once	TRBJ2-7	TRBD2	TRBV5-1	TGCGCCAGCAGCCCAGCCGGACTAGCGACTTCTTTATCCTACGAGCAGTACTTC	CASSPAGLATSLSYEQYF